This T cell receptor beta chain stems from a study of T cells in Graves' hyperthyroidism and ophthalmopathy. The study, taken as a whole, reports: Ophthalmopathy was predicted by the model a median of 6.5 months ahead of onset.

Each 10 ml fresh peripheral blood draw supplied the PBMCs. It was RNA transcripts that yielded the amplified TCR beta CDR3 regions. The TCR CDR3 first-round RT-PCR relied on the HTBI primer set. TCRdb reprocessed the multiplex PCR reads with MiXCR, giving one entry per CDR3 protein. The profile covers around 600,000 distinct CDR3 sequences, with about 14% appearing a single time and 12% taken by the ten largest. This clonotype was detected many times. Its antigen is currently unknown. The CDR3 is 13 residues long. Losses at the gene ends were 8 bases for V and 7 bases for J; bases not matched to a gene: 3. The germline gives CDR1 MDHEN, CDR2 SYDVKM.

The TCR sequence derives from a woman in her forties or fifties with Graves' ophthalmopathy. The material sequenced was blood. The chain uses TRBV28 and TRBJ2-3; 13 bases match TRBD2. CDR3 nucleotide sequence: TGTGCCAGCGGGACTAGCGGGAAAAATACGCAGTATTTT. This encodes CASGTSGKNTQYF.